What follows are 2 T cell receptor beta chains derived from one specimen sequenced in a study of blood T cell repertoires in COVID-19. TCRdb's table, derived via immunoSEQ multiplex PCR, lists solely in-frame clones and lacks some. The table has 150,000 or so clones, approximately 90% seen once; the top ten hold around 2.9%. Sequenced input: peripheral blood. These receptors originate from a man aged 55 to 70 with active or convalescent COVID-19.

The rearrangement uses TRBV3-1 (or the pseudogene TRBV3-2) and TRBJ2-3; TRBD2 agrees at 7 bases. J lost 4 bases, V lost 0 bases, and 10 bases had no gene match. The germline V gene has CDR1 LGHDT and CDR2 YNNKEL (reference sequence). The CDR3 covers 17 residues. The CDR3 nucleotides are TGTGCCAGCAGCCAAGATCGGCCTAGCGGCGCCGCAGATACGCAGTATTTT. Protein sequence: CASSQDRPSGAADTQYF.

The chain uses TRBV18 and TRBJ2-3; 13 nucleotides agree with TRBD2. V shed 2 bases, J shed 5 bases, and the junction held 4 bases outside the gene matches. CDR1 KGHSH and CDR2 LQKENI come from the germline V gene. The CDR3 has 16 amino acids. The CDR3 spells CASSPTSGRAGDTQYF. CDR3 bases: TGTGCCAGCTCACCAACTAGCGGGAGGGCGGGAGATACGCAGTATTTT.